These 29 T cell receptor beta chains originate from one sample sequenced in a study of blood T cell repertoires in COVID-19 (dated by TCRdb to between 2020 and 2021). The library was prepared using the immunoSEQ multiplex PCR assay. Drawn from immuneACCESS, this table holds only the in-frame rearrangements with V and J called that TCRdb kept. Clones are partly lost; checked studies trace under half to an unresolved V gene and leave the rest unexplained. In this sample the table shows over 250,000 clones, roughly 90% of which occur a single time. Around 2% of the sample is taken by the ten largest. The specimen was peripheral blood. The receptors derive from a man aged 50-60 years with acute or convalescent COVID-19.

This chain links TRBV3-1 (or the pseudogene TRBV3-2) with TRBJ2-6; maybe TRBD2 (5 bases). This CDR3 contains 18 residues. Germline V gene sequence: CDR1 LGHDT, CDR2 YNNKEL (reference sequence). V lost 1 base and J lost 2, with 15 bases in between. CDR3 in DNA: TGTGCCAGCAGCCAAGCCCCCCCGGGGTGGGCTGGGGCCAACGTCCTGACTTTC. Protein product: CASSQAPPGWAGANVLTF.

The CDR3 sequence is CASSLVGRGSSYNSPLHF. In DNA form, the CDR3 reads TGTGCCAGCAGCTTGGTCGGACGGGGAAGCTCCTATAATTCACCCCTCCACTTT. The V gene is TRBV5-4, the J gene TRBJ1-6; no reliable D call. Germline CDR1 and CDR2: SGHNT and YYREEE (reference sequence). The CDR3 is 18 amino acids. Trimming left V 0 bases short and J 0 bases short, with 13 bases between.

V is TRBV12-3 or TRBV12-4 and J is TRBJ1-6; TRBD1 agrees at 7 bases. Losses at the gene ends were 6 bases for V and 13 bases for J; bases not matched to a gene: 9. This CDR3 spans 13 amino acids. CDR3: CASRSSRGTPLHF. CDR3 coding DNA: TGTGCCAGCAGATCGTCCAGGGGGACCCCCCTCCACTTT.

CDR3 sequence (DNA): TGTGCCAGCAGCGTGGGTGGGCCTTACGAGCAGTACTTC. Translating gives CASSVGGPYEQYF. This chain connects TRBV12-3 or TRBV12-4 to TRBJ2-7; no clear D gene. CDR3 length equals 13 residues. The germline V and J ends were trimmed by 6 bases and 4 bases, with 13 bases remaining between them.

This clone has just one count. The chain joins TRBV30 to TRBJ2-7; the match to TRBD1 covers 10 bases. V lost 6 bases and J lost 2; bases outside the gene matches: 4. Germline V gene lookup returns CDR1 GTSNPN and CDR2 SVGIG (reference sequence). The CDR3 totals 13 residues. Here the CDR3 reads CACGTGVTYEQYF. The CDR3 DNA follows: TGTGCCTGCGGGACAGGGGTTACCTACGAGCAGTACTTC.

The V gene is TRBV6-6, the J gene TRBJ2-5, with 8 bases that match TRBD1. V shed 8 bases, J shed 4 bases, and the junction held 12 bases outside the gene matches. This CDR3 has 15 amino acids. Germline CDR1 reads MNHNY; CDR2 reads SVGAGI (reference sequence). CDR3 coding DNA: TGTGCCAGCGCCGAGGACAGGGATGGGCGAGAGACCCAGTACTTC. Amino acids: CASAEDRDGRETQYF.

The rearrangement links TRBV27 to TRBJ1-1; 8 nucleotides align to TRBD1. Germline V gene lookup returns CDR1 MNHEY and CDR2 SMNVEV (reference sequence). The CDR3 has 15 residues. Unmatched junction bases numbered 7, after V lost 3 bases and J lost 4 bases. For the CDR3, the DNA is TGTGCCAGCAGTTTTGGCAGGGGGCGGACCACTGAAGCTTTCTTT. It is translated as CASSFGRGRTTEAFF.

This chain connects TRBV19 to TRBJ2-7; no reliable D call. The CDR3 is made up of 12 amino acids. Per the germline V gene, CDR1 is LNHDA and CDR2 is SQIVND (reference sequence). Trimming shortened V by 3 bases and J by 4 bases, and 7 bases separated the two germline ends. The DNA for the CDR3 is TGTGCCAGTAGTATGATAGATTACGAGCAGTACTTC. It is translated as CASSMIDYEQYF.

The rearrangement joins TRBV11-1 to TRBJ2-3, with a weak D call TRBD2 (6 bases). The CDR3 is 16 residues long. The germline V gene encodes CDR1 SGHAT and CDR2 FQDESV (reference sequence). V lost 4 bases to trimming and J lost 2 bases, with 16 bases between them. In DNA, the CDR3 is TGTGCCAGCAGCTCACGACGGGGGTCTGTCACAGATACGCAGTATTTT. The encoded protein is CASSSRRGSVTDTQYF.

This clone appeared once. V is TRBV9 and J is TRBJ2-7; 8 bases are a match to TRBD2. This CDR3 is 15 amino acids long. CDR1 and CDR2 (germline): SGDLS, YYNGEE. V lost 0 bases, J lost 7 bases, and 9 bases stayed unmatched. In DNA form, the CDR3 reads TGTGCCAGCAGCGTAGGGCCTAGCGGGTTCGTAGAGCAGTACTTC. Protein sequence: CASSVGPSGFVEQYF.

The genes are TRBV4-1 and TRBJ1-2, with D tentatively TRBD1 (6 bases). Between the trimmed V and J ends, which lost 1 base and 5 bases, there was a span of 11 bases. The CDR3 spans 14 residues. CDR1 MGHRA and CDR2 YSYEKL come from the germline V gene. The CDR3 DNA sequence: TGCGCCAGCAGCCAAGTCGGGACACCTTATGGCTACACCTTC. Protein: CASSQVGTPYGYTF.

CDR3 amino acids: CASSVNRAGNTIYF. For the CDR3, the DNA is TGTGCCAGCAGCGTAAACAGGGCTGGAAACACCATATATTTT. The rearrangement joins TRBV9 to TRBJ1-3, with D tentatively TRBD1 (6 bases). The V end was cut by 1 base, the J end by 2 bases, with 7 bases between. The CDR3 has 14 amino acids. In germline, CDR1 is SGDLS, CDR2 YYNGEE.

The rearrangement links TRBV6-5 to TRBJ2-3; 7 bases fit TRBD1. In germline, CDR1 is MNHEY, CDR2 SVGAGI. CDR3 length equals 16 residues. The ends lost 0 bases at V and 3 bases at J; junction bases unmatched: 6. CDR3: CASSYSGQTLTDTQYF. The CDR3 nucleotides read TGTGCCAGCAGTTACTCGGGACAGACTCTGACAGATACGCAGTATTTT.

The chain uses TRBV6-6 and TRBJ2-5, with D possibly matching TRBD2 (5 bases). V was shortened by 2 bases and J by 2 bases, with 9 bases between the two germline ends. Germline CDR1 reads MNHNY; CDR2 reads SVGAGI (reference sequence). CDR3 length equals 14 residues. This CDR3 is CASSYRSGQETQYF. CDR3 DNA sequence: TGTGCCAGCAGTTACAGAAGCGGTCAAGAGACCCAGTACTTC.

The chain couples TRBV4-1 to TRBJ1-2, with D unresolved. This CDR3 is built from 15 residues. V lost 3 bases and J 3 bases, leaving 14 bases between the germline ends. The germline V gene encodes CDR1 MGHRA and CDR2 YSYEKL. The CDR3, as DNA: TGCGCCAGCAGCCAGTCCCGAGGAATGGACTATGGCTACACCTTC. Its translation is CASSQSRGMDYGYTF.

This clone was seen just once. The CDR3 DNA is TGCGCCAGCAGCTTGGAGGGGGCTGAAGCTTTCTTT. Translated, it gives CASSLEGAEAFF. The rearrangement uses TRBV5-1 and TRBJ1-1, with D maybe TRBD1 (6 bases). Deletions cut 0 bases from V and 6 bases from J, with 6 bases between. The CDR3 is 12 amino acids. Germline V CDR1 and CDR2: SGHRS, YFSETQ. Complete variable domain (other parts from reference TRBV5-1 and TRBJ1-1): KAGVTQTPRYLIKTRGQQVTLSCSPISGHRSVSWYQQTPGQGLQFLFEYFSETQRNKGNFPGRFSGRQFSNSRSEMNVSTLELGDSALYLCASSLEGAEAFFGQGTRLTVV.

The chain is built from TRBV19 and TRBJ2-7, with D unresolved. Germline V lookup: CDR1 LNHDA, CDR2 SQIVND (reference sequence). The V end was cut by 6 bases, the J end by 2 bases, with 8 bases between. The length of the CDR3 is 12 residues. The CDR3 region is CASSRNTYEQYF. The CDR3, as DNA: TGTGCCAGTAGCCGCAACACCTACGAGCAGTACTTC. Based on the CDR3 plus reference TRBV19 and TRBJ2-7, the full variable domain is DGGITQSPKYLFRKEGQNVTLSCEQNLNHDAMYWYRQDPGQGLRLIYYSQIVNDFQKGDIAEGYSVSREKKESFPLTVTSAQKNPTAFYLCASSRNTYEQYFGPGTRLTVT.

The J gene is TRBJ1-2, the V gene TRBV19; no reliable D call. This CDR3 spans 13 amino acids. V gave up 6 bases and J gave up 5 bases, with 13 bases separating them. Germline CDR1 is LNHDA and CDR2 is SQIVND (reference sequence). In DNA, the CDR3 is TGTGCCAGTAGGGAGAGGATTTATTATGGCTACACCTTC. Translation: CASRERIYYGYTF.

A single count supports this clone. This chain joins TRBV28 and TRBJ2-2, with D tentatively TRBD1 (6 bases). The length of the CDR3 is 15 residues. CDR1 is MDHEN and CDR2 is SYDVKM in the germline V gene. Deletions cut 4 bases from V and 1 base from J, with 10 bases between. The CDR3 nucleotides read TGTGCCAGCAGTTCAGGGGCAGGGAACACCGGGGAGCTGTTTTTT. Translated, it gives CASSSGAGNTGELFF. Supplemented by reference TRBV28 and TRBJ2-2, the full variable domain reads DVKVTQSSRYLVKRTGEKVFLECVQDMDHENMFWYRQDPGLGLRLIYFSYDVKMKEKGDIPEGYSVSREKKERFSLILESASTNQTSMYLCASSSGAGNTGELFFGEGSRLTVL.

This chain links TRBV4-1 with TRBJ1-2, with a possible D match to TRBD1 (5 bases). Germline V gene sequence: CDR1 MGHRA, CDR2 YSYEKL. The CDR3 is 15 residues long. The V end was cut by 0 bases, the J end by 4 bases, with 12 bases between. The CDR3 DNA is TGCGCCAGCAGCCAAGACTCCAGGGTGGGCTATGGCTACACCTTC. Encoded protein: CASSQDSRVGYGYTF.

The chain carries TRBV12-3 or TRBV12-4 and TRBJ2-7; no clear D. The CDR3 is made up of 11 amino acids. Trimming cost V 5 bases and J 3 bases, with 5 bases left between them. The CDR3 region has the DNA TGTGCCAGCAGTGGGCTCTACGAGCAGTACTTC. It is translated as CASSGLYEQYF.

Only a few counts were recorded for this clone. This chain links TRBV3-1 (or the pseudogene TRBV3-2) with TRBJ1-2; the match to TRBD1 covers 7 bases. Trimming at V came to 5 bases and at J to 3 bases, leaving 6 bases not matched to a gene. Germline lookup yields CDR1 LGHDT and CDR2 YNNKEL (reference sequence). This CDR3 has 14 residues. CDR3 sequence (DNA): TGTGCCAGCAGCGACTCGGACAGGCACTATGGCTACACCTTC. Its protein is CASSDSDRHYGYTF.

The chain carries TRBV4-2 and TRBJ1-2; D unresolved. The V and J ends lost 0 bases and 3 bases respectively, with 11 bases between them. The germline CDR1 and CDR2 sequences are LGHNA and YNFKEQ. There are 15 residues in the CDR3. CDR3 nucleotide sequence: TGTGCCAGCAGCCAAGATTTGGCAGTCGACTATGGCTACACCTTC. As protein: CASSQDLAVDYGYTF.

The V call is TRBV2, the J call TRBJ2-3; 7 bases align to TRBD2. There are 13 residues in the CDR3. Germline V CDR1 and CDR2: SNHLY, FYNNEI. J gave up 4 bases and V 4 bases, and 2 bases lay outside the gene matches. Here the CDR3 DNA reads TGTGCCAGCAGTGGACTAGCCTCAGATACGCAGTATTTT. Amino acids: CASSGLASDTQYF.

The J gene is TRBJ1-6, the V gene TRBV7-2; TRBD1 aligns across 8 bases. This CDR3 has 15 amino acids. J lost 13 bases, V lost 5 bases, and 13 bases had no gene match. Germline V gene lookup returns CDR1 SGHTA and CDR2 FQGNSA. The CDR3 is CASSQIPGQAFPLHF. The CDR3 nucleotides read TGTGCCAGCAGCCAAATCCCGGGACAGGCCTTTCCCCTCCACTTT.

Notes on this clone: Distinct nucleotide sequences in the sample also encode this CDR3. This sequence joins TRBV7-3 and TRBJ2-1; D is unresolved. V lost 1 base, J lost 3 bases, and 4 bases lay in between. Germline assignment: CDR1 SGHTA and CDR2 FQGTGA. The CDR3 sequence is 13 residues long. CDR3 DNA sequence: TGTGCCAGCAGCTTAAACAGCTACAATGAGCAGTTCTTC. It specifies CASSLNSYNEQFF.

The CDR3 nucleotides are TGCGCCAGCAGCTGGGCTACGGCTATCTACAATGAGCAGTTCTTC. It yields the protein CASSWATAIYNEQFF. The chain couples TRBV5-1 to TRBJ2-1; D is undetermined. Germline V lookup: CDR1 SGHRS, CDR2 YFSETQ. V lost 3 bases and J 3 bases, leaving 13 bases between the germline ends. The CDR3 sequence is 15 residues long.

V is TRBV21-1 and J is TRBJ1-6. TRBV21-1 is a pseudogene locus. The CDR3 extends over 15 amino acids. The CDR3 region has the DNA TGTGCCAGCAGCAAAGCTGGAGCCTATAATTCACCCCTCCACTTT. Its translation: CASSKAGAYNSPLHF.

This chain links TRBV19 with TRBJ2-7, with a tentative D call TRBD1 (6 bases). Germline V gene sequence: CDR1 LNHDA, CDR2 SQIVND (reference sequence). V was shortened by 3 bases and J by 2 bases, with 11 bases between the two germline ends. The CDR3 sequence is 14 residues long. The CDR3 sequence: CASSIDRTAYEQYF. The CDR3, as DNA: TGTGCCAGTAGTATTGACAGGACTGCCTACGAGCAGTACTTC.